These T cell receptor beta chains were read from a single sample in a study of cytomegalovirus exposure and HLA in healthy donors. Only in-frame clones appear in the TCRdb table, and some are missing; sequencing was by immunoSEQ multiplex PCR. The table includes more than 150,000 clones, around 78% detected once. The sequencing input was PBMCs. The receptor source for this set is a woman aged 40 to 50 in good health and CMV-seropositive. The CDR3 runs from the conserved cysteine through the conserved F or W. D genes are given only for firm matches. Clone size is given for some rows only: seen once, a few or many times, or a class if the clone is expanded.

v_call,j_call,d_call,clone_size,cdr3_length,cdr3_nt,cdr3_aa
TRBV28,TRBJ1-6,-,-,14,TGTGCCAGCAGTTTGGGCTCAGGGCGTAAAGCCCTCCACTTT,CASSLGSGRKALHF
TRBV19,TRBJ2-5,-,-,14,TGTGCCAGTCGCCGGACTACACTCCAAGAGACCCAGTACTTC,CASRRTTLQETQYF
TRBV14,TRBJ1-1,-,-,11,TGTGCCAGCAGCCAAGCCGGAGGGGCTTTCTTT,CASSQAGGAFF
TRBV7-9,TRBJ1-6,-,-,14,TGTGCCAGCAGCGTGGGACATTCTGGGTCACCCCTCCACTTT,CASSVGHSGSPLHF
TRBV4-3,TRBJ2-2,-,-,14,TGCGCCAGCAGCCTCGAGCGGTACACCGGGGAGCTGTTTTTT,CASSLERYTGELFF
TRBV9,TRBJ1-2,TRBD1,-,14,TGTGCCAGCAGCGCGACAACAGGGGGAGGTGGCTACACCTTC,CASSATTGGGGYTF
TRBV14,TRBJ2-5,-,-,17,TGTGCCAGCAGCCAAGATGCAGGCGGGGGCCCACAAGAGACCCAGTACTTC,CASSQDAGGGPQETQYF
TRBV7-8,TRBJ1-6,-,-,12,TGTGCCAGCAGCTTAGATCACAGACCCCTCCACTTT,CASSLDHRPLHF
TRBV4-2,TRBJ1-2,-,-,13,TGTGCCAGCAGCGCCCTCGGTAACTATGGCTACACCTTC,CASSALGNYGYTF
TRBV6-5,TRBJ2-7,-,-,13,TGTGCCAGCAGGTACAGGGAGGCCTACGAGCAGTACTTC,CASRYREAYEQYF
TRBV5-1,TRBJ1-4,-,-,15,TGCGCCAGCAGCTTGGAGGGGGTCCCTCCTGAAAAACTGTTTTTT,CASSLEGVPPEKLFF
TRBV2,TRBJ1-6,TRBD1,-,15,TGTGCCGGCAGAGCCGCCCGGGACAGCAATTCACCCCTCCACTTT,CAGRAARDSNSPLHF
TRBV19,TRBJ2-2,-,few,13,TGTGCCAGCAGGACAGAGAACACCGGGGAGCTGTTTTTT,CASRTENTGELFF
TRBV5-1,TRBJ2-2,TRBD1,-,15,TGCGCCAGCAGCTTGGGGACAGGGGGATCCGGGGAGCTGTTTTTT,CASSLGTGGSGELFF
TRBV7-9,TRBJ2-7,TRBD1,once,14,TGTGCCAGCAGCTTAGTGGGGACAGGGGAACTGTGGTACTTC,CASSLVGTGELWYF
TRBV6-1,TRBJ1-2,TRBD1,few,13,TGTGCCAGCAGTGATGGGGGACAGGGATATAACACCTTC,CASSDGGQGYNTF
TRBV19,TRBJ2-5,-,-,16,TGTGCCAGTAGTCATCTCCCGGGACAAAGGAAAGAGACCCAGTACTTC,CASSHLPGQRKETQYF
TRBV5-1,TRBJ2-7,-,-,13,TGCGCCAGCAGACCGGACAGAAGCTACGAGCAGTACTTC,CASRPDRSYEQYF
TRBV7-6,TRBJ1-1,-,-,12,TGTGCCAGCAGCTTTCCGGGTACTGAAGCTTTCTTT,CASSFPGTEAFF
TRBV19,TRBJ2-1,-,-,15,TGTGCCAGTAGTTTCGATCAGGGTTCCTACAATGAGCAGTTCTTC,CASSFDQGSYNEQFF
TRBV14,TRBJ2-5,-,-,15,TGTGCCAGCAGCCAGTACAGGGCAGGCCAAGAGACCCAGTACTTC,CASSQYRAGQETQYF
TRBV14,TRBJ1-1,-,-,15,TGTGCCAGCAGCCAAGCCCAACAGGGGAACACTGAAGCTTTCTTT,CASSQAQQGNTEAFF
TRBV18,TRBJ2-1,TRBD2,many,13,TGTGCCAGCTCACCGGGGCGGGGGAGTGAGCAGTTCTTC,CASSPGRGSEQFF
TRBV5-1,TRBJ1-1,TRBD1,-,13,TGCGCCAGCAGCCGGACAGGGGTCCCTGAAGCTTTCTTT,CASSRTGVPEAFF
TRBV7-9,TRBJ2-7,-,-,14,TGTGCCAGCACAGCAGGGTCAGAAACCTACGAGCAGTACTTC,CASTAGSETYEQYF
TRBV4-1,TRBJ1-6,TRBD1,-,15,TGCGCCAGCAGCCAAGGGCCGGGACAGGGTTCACCCCTCCACTTT,CASSQGPGQGSPLHF
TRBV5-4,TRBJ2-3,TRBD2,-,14,TGTGCCAGCAGCCTGGGACTAGCCTACGATACGCAGTATTTT,CASSLGLAYDTQYF
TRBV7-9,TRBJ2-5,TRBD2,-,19,TGTGCCAGCAGCTTAGCGCTTGGGTTCGGGCTAGCGGGGGTCGAGACCCAGTACTTC,CASSLALGFGLAGVETQYF
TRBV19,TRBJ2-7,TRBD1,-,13,TGTGCCAGTAGGCGACAGGGGGCCTACGAGCAGTACTTC,CASRRQGAYEQYF
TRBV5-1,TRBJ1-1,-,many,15,TGCGCCAGCAGCTTGGGGGCCACTCAGGGCACTGAAGCTTTCTTT,CASSLGATQGTEAFF
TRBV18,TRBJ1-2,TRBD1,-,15,TGTGCCAGCTCACCGGGGGGACAGTGGGTCTATGGCTACACCTTC,CASSPGGQWVYGYTF
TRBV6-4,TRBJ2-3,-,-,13,TGTGCCAGCAGTATCAGGCCCTGGGATACGCAGTATTTT,CASSIRPWDTQYF
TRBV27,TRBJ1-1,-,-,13,TGTGCCAGCAGTTTTTACAGGAACACTGAAGCTTTCTTT,CASSFYRNTEAFF
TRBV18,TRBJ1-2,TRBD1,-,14,TGTGCCAGCTCACCGGGACAGGGAGTAGAGGGCTACACCTTC,CASSPGQGVEGYTF
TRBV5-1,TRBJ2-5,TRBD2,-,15,TGCGCCAGCAGCGAGAACCCCGGGACTAGCTTTTCCCAGTACTTC,CASSENPGTSFSQYF
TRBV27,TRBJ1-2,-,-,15,TGTGCCAGCAGTCCGACAGAGTTTTTCTTCTATGGCTACACCTTC,CASSPTEFFFYGYTF
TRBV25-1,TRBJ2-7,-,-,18,TGTGCCAGCAGTGAAGACTCGGCAGGGCTTGGTTACGTTTACGAGCAGTACTTC,CASSEDSAGLGYVYEQYF
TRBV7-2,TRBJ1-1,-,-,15,TGTGCCAGCAGCTTAGATTTACGGGGGAGTGGTGAAGCTTTCTTT,CASSLDLRGSGEAFF
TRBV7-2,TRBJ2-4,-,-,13,TGTGCCAGCAGCTTCAACAGGGTGGACATTCAGTACTTC,CASSFNRVDIQYF
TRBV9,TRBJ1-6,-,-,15,TGTGCCAGCAGCGTTGTCGGCGACAGCGATTCACCCCTCCACTTT,CASSVVGDSDSPLHF
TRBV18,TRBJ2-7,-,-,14,TGTGCCAGCTCTCCCCAACAGGGCTCCTACGAGCAGTACTTC,CASSPQQGSYEQYF
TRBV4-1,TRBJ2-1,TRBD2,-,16,TGCGCCAGCAGCCAAACTAGCGGGGGCGCCTACAATGAGCAGTTCTTC,CASSQTSGGAYNEQFF
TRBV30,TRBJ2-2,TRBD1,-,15,TGTGCCTGGTCCAGGACAGGGCTGAACACCGGGGAGCTGTTTTTT,CAWSRTGLNTGELFF
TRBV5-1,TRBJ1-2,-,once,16,TGCGCCAGCAGCTTGGGGGATGGGACACGTCAATATGGCTACACCTTC,CASSLGDGTRQYGYTF
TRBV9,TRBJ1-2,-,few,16,TGTGCCAGCAGCGTAGCACAGGGACAAGAGAACTATGGCTACACCTTC,CASSVAQGQENYGYTF
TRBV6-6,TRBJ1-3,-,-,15,TGTGCCAGCAGCACTCAAGGGGGAAATGGAAACACCATATATTTT,CASSTQGGNGNTIYF
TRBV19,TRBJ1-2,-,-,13,TGTGCCAGTAGTATCGGGTTACCCGATGGCTACACCTTC,CASSIGLPDGYTF
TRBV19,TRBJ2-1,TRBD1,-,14,TGTGCCAGTAGTAACCCGGGACAGGGCTATGAGCAGTTCTTC,CASSNPGQGYEQFF
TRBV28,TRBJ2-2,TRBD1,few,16,TGTGCCAGCAGCCCGGCAGGGGGCGTAAACACCGGGGAGCTGTTTTTT,CASSPAGGVNTGELFF
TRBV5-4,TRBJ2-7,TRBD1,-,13,TGTGCCAGCAGCTTGACAGGGGGTTACGAGCAGTACTTC,CASSLTGGYEQYF
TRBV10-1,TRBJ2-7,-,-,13,TGCGCCAGCAGACGGGACTGTTACTACGAGCAGTACTTC,CASRRDCYYEQYF
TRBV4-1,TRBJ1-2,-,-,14,TGCGCCAGCAGCCAAGCAGGGGCGAACTATGGCTACACCTTC,CASSQAGANYGYTF
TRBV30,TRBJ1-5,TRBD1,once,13,TGTGCCTGGAGTGCGACAGGGATCGGGCCCCAGCATTTT,CAWSATGIGPQHF
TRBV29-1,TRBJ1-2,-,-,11,TGCAGCGTTAATTCCCAGGGGAGAGGAACCTTC,CSVNSQGRGTF
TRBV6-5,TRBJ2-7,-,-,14,TGTGCCAGCAGCCAGACTGCCAGCTCCTACGAGCAGTACTTC,CASSQTASSYEQYF